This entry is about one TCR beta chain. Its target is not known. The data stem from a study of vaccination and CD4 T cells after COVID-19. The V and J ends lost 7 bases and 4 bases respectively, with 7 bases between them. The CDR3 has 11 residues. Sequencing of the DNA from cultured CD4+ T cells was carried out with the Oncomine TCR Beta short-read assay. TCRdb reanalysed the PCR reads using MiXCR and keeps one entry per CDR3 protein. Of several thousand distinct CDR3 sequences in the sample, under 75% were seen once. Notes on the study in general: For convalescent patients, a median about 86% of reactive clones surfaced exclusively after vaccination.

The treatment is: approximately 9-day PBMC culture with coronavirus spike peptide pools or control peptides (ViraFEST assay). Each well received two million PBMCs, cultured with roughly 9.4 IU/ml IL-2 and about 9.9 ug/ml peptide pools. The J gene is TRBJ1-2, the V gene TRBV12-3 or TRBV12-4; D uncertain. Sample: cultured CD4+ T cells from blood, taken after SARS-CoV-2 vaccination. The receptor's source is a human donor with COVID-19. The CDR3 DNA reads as TGTGCCAGCAAGATCGCCTATGGCTACACCTTC. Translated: CASKIAYGYTF.